Following are 24 T cell receptor beta chains from one sample sequenced in a study of T cells in women clearing cervical HPV infection. The table came from immunoSEQ multiplex PCR; TCRdb's copy has only in-frame clones and leaves some out. The sample totals fewer than 50,000 clones. The sample taken for sequencing was blood buffy coat. These receptors originate from a woman aged 18 to 75 with a cervical HPV16 infection that either progressed to CIN3+ or cleared (not recorded which).

A note on this clone: The CDR3 end falls 3 residues outside the read, so it is completed with the germline J gene. The chain has TRBV18 and TRBJ1-2, with D possibly being TRBD1 (6 bases). CDR1 and CDR2 from the germline V gene are KGHSH and LQKENI. The germline V and J ends were trimmed by 6 bases and 2 bases, with 13 bases remaining between them. The CDR3 covers 14 residues. The CDR3 loop reads CASSLDRRNYGYTF. Partial CDR3 DNA: TGTGCCAGCTCGCTAGACAGGAGAAACTATGGC.

With respect to this clone: The CDR3 is cut off 3 residues early in the read; its end comes from the germline J gene. The rearrangement uses TRBV2 and TRBJ2-2; perhaps TRBD1 as D (6 bases). Trimming cost V 7 bases and J 1 base, with 10 bases left between them. Germline V gene sequence: CDR1 SNHLY, CDR2 FYNNEI. The CDR3 spans 14 residues. The chain's CDR3 is CASNPGENTGELFF. The part of the CDR3 DNA that was read is TGTGCCAGCAATCCAGGGGAGAACACCGGGGAG.

Points on this clone: The read ends 3 residues before the CDR3 terminus; that terminus is restored from the germline J gene. The chain combines TRBV11-1 with TRBJ2-7; the match to TRBD2 covers 9 bases. The CDR3 is made up of 15 amino acids. The junction had 6 bases not matched to a gene; V was cut back by 5 bases and J by 1 base. Germline loops: CDR1 SGHAT, CDR2 FQDESV (reference sequence). CDR3 bases read: TGTGCCAGCAGCCGTAGCGGGAGAGGGTCCTACGAG. Its translation: CASSRSGRGSYE. The entire CDR3 protein is CASSRSGRGSYEQYF.

Remarks on this clone: The read comes to an end 3 residues before the CDR3 does, leaving the germline J gene to fill in the end. This rearrangement joins TRBV5-1 to TRBJ1-2, with D perhaps matching TRBD1 (6 bases). Looked up from germline, CDR1 is SGHRS and CDR2 is YFSETQ. The CDR3 covers 13 residues. Incomplete CDR3 DNA: TGCGCCAGCAGCCCCAGGGACATCTACGAC. Its translation: CASSPRDIYD. The whole CDR3 protein reads CASSPRDIYDYTF.

In regard to this clone: The read ends 3 residues early relative to the CDR3; the germline J gene fills the gap. The chain couples TRBV19 to TRBJ1-1; 10 bases agree with TRBD1. This CDR3 spans 17 amino acids. Germline V gives CDR1 LNHDA, CDR2 SQIVND (reference sequence). The ends lost 5 bases at V and 0 bases at J; junction bases unmatched: 9. CDR3: CASSVGTGVFMNTEAFF. Incomplete CDR3 DNA: TGTGCCAGTAGTGTCGGGACAGGGGTATTCATGAACACTGAA.

About this clone: The CDR3 end is not reached by the read, which stops 3 residues before it; the germline J gene fills it in. The chain recombines TRBV11-2 with TRBJ1-5; D unclear. Trimming cost V 5 bases and J 5 bases, with 10 bases left between them. The CDR3 runs to 13 residues. In germline, CDR1 is SGHAT, CDR2 FQNNGV. Incomplete CDR3 DNA: TGTGCCAGCAGCCGGAACCGGGATCAGCCC. Residues: CASSRNRDQP. The full CDR3 sequence reads CASSRNRDQPQHF.

To note about this clone: The sequenced fragment ends 3 residues before the CDR3 boundary, so the rest is inferred from the germline J gene. The gene calls are TRBV6-2 or TRBV6-3 and TRBJ2-2, with TRBD2 as a possible D gene (7 bases). There are 14 residues in the CDR3. The germline gives CDR1 MNHEY, CDR2 SVGEGT. The V gene lost 6 bases and the J gene lost 7 bases, with 15 bases spanning the gap. The CDR3 here is CASRTSGGGGELFF. The part of the CDR3 DNA that was read is TGTGCCAGCAGGACCTCGGGGGGCGGCGGGGAG.

With respect to this clone: A read error may produce the germline difference seen at one junction end. The CDR3 extends 3 residues past the end of the read, so its final part is completed from the germline J gene. The chain couples TRBV6-2 or TRBV6-3 to TRBJ2-5; D gene ambiguous. This CDR3 has 12 amino acids. CDR1 and CDR2 from the germline V gene are MNHEY and SVGEGT. The CDR3 DNA, read in part, is TGTGCCATCAGTCAGTACGAGGAGACC. Its protein product is CAISQYEET. The complete CDR3 reads CAISQYEETQYF.

A remark on this clone: The CDR3 is cut off 3 residues early in the read; its end comes from the germline J gene. The rearrangement links TRBV5-1 to TRBJ2-1; no reliable D call. The V and J ends lost 4 bases and 2 bases respectively, with 4 bases between them. The CDR3 sequence is 12 residues long. Germline V gene sequence: CDR1 SGHRS, CDR2 YFSETQ. Partial CDR3 DNA: TGCGCCAGCAGCCACACCTACAATGAG. It translates to CASSHTYNE. The entire CDR3 is CASSHTYNEQFF.

Concerning this clone: The read terminates 3 residues ahead of where the CDR3 ends, so the germline J gene completes it. The chain is built from TRBV7-3 and TRBJ2-3, with D tentatively TRBD2 (6 bases). With 5 bases removed from V and 2 bases from J, the gap between germline ends came to 11 bases. From germline, CDR1 is SGHTA and CDR2 FQGTGA. The CDR3 runs 14 residues. CDR3 DNA, as far as it was read: TGTGCCAGCAGCCGCCTAGCGACCACAGATACG. It specifies CASSRLATTDT. In full, the CDR3 is CASSRLATTDTQYF. The variable domain in full, completed from reference TRBV7-3 and TRBJ2-3, reads GAGVSQTPSNKVTEKGKYVELRCDPISGHTALYWYRQSLGQGPEFLIYFQGTGAADDSGLPNDRFFAVRPEGSVSTLKIQRTERGDSAVYLCASSRLATTDTQYFGPGTRLTVL.

A remark on this clone: The read terminates 3 residues before the CDR3 end, so the remaining end is supplied by the germline J gene. This rearrangement joins TRBV20-1 to TRBJ2-7, with a possible D match to TRBD1 (6 bases). V was clipped by 3 bases and J by 6 bases, with 18 bases between them. This CDR3 spans 14 amino acids. Looked up from germline, CDR1 is DFQATT and CDR2 is SNEGSKA (reference sequence). Here the CDR3 reads CSARQGTDLGEQYF. Partial CDR3 DNA: TGCAGTGCTAGGCAGGGGACCGACCTTGGCGAG.

About this clone: The sequence runs out 3 residues before the end of the CDR3; the remainder is reconstructed from the germline J gene. The chain has TRBV12-3 or TRBV12-4 and TRBJ2-7, with TRBD1 matching over 7 bases. The length of the CDR3 is 15 residues. Germline trimming cut 6 bases from V and 6 bases from J; bases unmatched to any gene: 14. The CDR3 sequence: CASSYSTGMISEQYF. CDR3 DNA (partial): TGTGCCAGCAGCTATTCGACAGGGATGATCTCCGAG.

The CDR3 region is CASSTGLNEKLFF. The CDR3 DNA, read in part, is TGTGCCAGCTCAACAGGCCTTAATGAAAAA. J is TRBJ1-4 and V is TRBV18; D perhaps matches TRBD1 (5 bases). Sequencing ends 3 residues short of the CDR3 end; the germline J gene provides the rest. CDR1 is KGHSH and CDR2 is LQKENI in the germline V gene. The CDR3 runs to 13 residues. V lost 5 bases, J lost 4 bases, and 8 bases lay in between.

The CDR3 loop reads CASSLDAGGDTGELFF. The sequenced part of the CDR3 DNA is TGTGCCAGCAGCTTAGATGCAGGGGGCGACACCGGGGAG. The chain employs TRBV7-3 and TRBJ2-2; 8 positions match TRBD1. Read data end 3 residues before the CDR3 end; the end is taken from the germline J gene. The CDR3 sequence is 16 residues long. The J segment lost 3 bases and the V segment lost 2 bases, leaving 5 bases of the junction unmatched. Germline V lookup: CDR1 SGHTA, CDR2 FQGTGA. The full variable domain, with the rest looked up from reference TRBV7-3 and TRBJ2-2, is GAGVSQTPSNKVTEKGKYVELRCDPISGHTALYWYRQSLGQGPEFLIYFQGTGAADDSGLPNDRFFAVRPEGSVSTLKIQRTERGDSAVYLCASSLDAGGDTGELFFGEGSRLTVL.

With regard to this clone: Germline and junction disagree at one end, which may indicate a read error. The read ends 3 residues before the CDR3 terminus; that terminus is restored from the germline J gene. This sequence joins TRBV20-1 and TRBJ1-2, with 7 bases fitting TRBD1. The CDR3 runs 12 residues. Germline assignment: CDR1 DFQATT and CDR2 SNEGSKA (reference sequence). The covered CDR3 bases are TGCAGTGCTGGAGAGGGGGCCGAGGGC. Translation gives CSAGEGAEG. The whole CDR3 protein reads CSAGEGAEGYTF.

Comments on this clone: The read halts 3 residues ahead of the CDR3 end, with the missing end drawn from the germline J gene. The rearrangement links TRBV5-1 to TRBJ2-3; D possibly corresponds to TRBD2 (8 bases). The CDR3 runs 15 residues. The ends were cut back, 6 bases at V and 4 bases at J, with 18 bases in the middle. Per the germline V gene, CDR1 is SGHRS and CDR2 is YFSETQ. The CDR3 here is CASKLSGGTADTQYF. The CDR3 bases that were read are TGCGCCAGCAAATTGTCGGGGGGGACAGCAGATACG.

On this clone: The read finishes 3 residues shy of the CDR3 end, and the germline J gene is used to complete it. The chain joins TRBV6-1 to TRBJ2-6, with D uncertain. Trimming took 4 bases from V and 1 from J, leaving 5 bases between them. The CDR3 contains 14 residues. Germline lookup yields CDR1 MNHNS and CDR2 SASEGT. The CDR3 loop reads CASSVASGANVLTF. The sequenced part of the CDR3 DNA is TGTGCCAGCAGTGTGGCATCTGGGGCCAACGTC.

Of note for this clone: The CDR3 goes on 3 residues after the read ends, and that part is filled in from the germline J gene. The rearrangement links TRBV30 to TRBJ1-2; no reliable D call. Germline loops: CDR1 GTSNPN, CDR2 SVGIG (reference sequence). This CDR3 comprises 12 residues. The CDR3 sequence is CAWSPYYNDYTF. CDR3 DNA (partial): TGTGCCTGGAGTCCATACTACAATGAC.

Turning to this clone: The read stops 3 residues short of the end of the CDR3; the missing end is completed from the germline J gene. J is TRBJ1-1 and V is TRBV18; D gene ambiguous. CDR1 is KGHSH and CDR2 is LQKENI in the germline V gene. V gave up 6 bases and J gave up 1 base, with 9 bases separating them. CDR3 size: 13 residues. The covered CDR3 bases are TGTGCCAGCTCCGAGGGTAGGAACACTGAA. Residues: CASSEGRNTE. The full CDR3 reads CASSEGRNTEAFF.

As concerns this clone: Coverage ceases 3 residues before the CDR3 finishes, and the germline J gene fills in the end. The chain links TRBV30 to TRBJ2-2, with 7 bases matching TRBD1. The CDR3 has 12 amino acids. CDR1 and CDR2 from the germline V gene are GTSNPN and SVGIG (reference sequence). Incomplete CDR3 DNA: TGTGCCCGACAGGGTCTTAATGAAAAG. Residues: CARQGLNEK. The complete CDR3 sequence is CARQGLNEKLFF.

The CDR3 protein is CAWSVGSFTEAFF. CDR3 DNA (partial): TGTGCCTGGAGTGTTGGCAGTTTTACTGAA. This chain links TRBV30 with TRBJ1-1, with D unresolved. The read ends 3 residues before the CDR3 terminus; that terminus is restored from the germline J gene. The V gene's germline CDR1 is GTSNPN and CDR2 SVGIG (reference sequence). The V end lost 0 bases, the J end lost 5 bases, and 10 bases lay between the germline ends. CDR3 length: 13 amino acids.

A remark on this clone: The read ends 3 residues before the CDR3 terminus; that terminus is restored from the germline J gene. The chain uses TRBV19 and TRBJ1-5, with D tentatively TRBD1 (5 bases). Germline V CDR1 and CDR2: LNHDA, SQIVND (reference sequence). V dropped 0 bases and J dropped 5 bases, with 11 bases sitting between them. The length of the CDR3 is 15 residues. The CDR3 bases that were read are TGTGCCAGTAGTATAGATGTGGGGCCCTATCAGCCC. Translation gives CASSIDVGPYQP. The whole CDR3 protein is CASSIDVGPYQPQHF.

A remark on this clone: The read ends 3 residues shy of where the CDR3 ends; the end is completed using the germline J gene. V and J are TRBV9 and TRBJ1-2, with a weak D call TRBD1 (5 bases). The germline CDR1 and CDR2 sequences are SGDLS and YYNGEE. This CDR3 contains 15 residues. The CDR3 DNA, read in part, is TGTGCCAGCAGCGCGGGGGGGGGAGTGGGGCGCGGC. Translated: CASSAGGGVGRG. The CDR3 in its entirety is CASSAGGGVGRGYTF.

Remarks on this clone: The CDR3 extends 3 residues past the end of the read, so its final part is completed from the germline J gene. V gene TRBV2 combines with J gene TRBJ1-5; D is unresolved. The germline gives CDR1 SNHLY, CDR2 FYNNEI. The CDR3 contains 14 residues. The V end lost 6 bases, the J end lost 0 bases, and 9 bases lay between the germline ends. Partial CDR3 DNA: TGTGCCAGCAGGGGCGACGTTAGCAATCAGCCC. Amino acid sequence: CASRGDVSNQP. The complete CDR3 reads CASRGDVSNQPQHF. The entire variable domain, with the rest obtained from reference TRBV2 and TRBJ1-5, is as follows: EPEVTQTPSHQVTQMGQEVILRCVPISNHLYFYWYRQILGQKVEFLVSFYNNEISEKSEIFDDQFSVERPDGSNFTLKIRSTKLEDSAMYFCASRGDVSNQPQHFGDGTRLSIL.